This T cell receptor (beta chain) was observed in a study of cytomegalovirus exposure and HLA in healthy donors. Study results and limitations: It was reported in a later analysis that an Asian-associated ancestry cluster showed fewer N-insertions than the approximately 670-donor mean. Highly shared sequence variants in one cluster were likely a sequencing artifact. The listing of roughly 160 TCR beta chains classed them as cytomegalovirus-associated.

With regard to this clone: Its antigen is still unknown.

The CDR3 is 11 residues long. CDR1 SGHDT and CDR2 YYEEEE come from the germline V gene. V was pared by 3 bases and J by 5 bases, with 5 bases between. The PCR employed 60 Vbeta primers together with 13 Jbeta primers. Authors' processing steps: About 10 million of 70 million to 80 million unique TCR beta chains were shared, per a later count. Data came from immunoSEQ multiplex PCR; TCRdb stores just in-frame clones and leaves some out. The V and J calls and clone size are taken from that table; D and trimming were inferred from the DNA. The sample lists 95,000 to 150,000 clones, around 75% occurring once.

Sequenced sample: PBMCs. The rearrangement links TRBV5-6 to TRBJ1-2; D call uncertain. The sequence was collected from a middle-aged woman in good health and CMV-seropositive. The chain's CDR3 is CASSSGYGYTF. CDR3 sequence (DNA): TGTGCCAGCAGCTCGGGGTATGGCTACACCTTC.